This T cell receptor (beta chain) stems from a study of CD8 T cells in Susac syndrome (dated by TCRdb to about 2019). About the full investigation: Repertoire sequencing was used to test whether CD8+ T cell activation and differentiation in Susac syndrome was antigen driven.

RNA was extracted using the RNeasy kit, and about 0.45 to 1 ug of the RNA was reverse transcribed with random hexamers. TCR beta CDR3 regions were amplified with the immunoSEQ multiplex PCR assay covering 54 Vbeta and 13 Jbeta segments. PCR amplification bias was corrected by using a synthetic template baseline for primer optimization and computational correction. Concerning the study's data processing: Reads were annotated to V, D and J genes per IMGT and analyzed with immunoSEQ Analyzer, keeping only productive sequences. Clonality was calculated as one minus the Shannon entropy normalized by log2 of the number of productive unique sequences. Public and private clones were assessed among the 100 most prevalent clones of each patient and control. A clone was defined as Susac-specific if it was absent from the healthy and MS cohorts, from 1052 published viral clones and from other ImmuneACCESS disease sequences. In TCRdb, the public reads were trimmed at Q25 with fastp and aligned with MiXCR, with productive beta chains retained. Each CDR3 protein gets just one entry, which takes the most common genes and DNA from the rows behind it. It is TCRdb's table, rather than the study itself, that gives the V and J calls and clone size. The sample table shows around 230,000 distinct CDR3 sequences, and nearly 97% are seen once. 0.095% of the sample is taken by the ten largest.

The CDR3 measures 18 amino acids from cysteine to phenylalanine. CDR3 DNA only is kept here, 54 bases in frame from base 1. Taken from the germline V gene, the CDR1 and CDR2 loops are SNHLY and FYNNEI. For this chain, trimming is 0 bases at the V end and 5 bases at the J end, and the number of junction bases without a gene match is 13. For this clonotype: Its specific antigen is unknown. No base-level quality is on record; no much larger clone is a single base apart.

Peripheral blood CD8+ and CD4+ T cells from healthy donors, Susac syndrome patients and multiple sclerosis patients were profiled using high-throughput TCR beta sequencing. Treatment-naive patients with stable or active relapsing-remitting disease fulfilling revised McDonald criteria were used as multiple sclerosis controls. CD8+ TEMRA cells were enriched by FACS, while bulk CD8+ and CD4+ T cells were purified by magnetic negative isolation. Blood was collected in EDTA tubes and processed within 24 hours, with PBMCs isolated through density gradient centrifugation. PBMCs intended for TCR sequencing were frozen in liquid nitrogen and were later thawed in a 37 degrees C water bath. The sorted or isolated CD4+, CD8+ and CD8+ TEMRA cells had a purity of 90% or higher. Points the paper makes about the study in general: The study acknowledged that relatively few individuals were included in the TCR sequencing and HLA analysis.

Input material: CD4+ T cells from PBMCs. The chain is assembled from TRBV2 and TRBJ2-5; 9 middle bases align to TRBD1. The TCR was taken from a human donor with multiple sclerosis. The CDR3: CASSEAARDRVVQETQYF. The sequence in DNA is TGTGCCAGCAGTGAAGCTGCGAGGGACAGGGTAGTACAGGAGACCCAGTACTTC.